The sequence of this TCR beta chain was determined in a study of blood T cell dynamics during melanoma immunotherapy. TCRdb's table, derived via immunoSEQ multiplex PCR, lists solely in-frame clones and lacks some. Among roughly 16,000 clones listed, around 83% were seen once. As to time point: pre-treatment baseline. This sequence originates from a human donor with melanoma. Sequencing used blood, obtained from a patient treated with checkpoint blockade.

The CDR3 reads CASTAFSYNEQFF. CDR3 nucleotides: TGTGCCAGTACGGCGTTCTCCTACAATGAGCAGTTCTTC. The chain carries TRBV19 and TRBJ2-1; D unclear. V lost 7 bases, J lost 0 bases, and 7 bases lay in between. This CDR3 is 13 amino acids long. Germline lookup yields CDR1 LNHDA and CDR2 SQIVND (reference sequence).